The 23 T cell receptor beta chains below all came from one sample that was sequenced in a study of T cell responses to AZD1222 COVID-19 vaccine. Repertoires were generated with immunoSEQ multiplex PCR, while TCRdb's copy carries only in-frame clones and drops some. The sample includes under 200,000 clones, roughly 90% of them seen just once. Here the sequenced sample was peripheral blood, taken on day 0 of AZD1222 vaccination. These receptors originate from an adult in good health.

The chain is built from TRBV28 and TRBJ1-1; 9 bases match TRBD1. The germline CDR1 and CDR2 sequences are MDHEN and SYDVKM. V shed 4 bases and J 2 bases; nucleotides not matched to a gene: 5. CDR3 length equals 15 residues. The DNA for the CDR3 is TGTGCCAGCAGTTCCCCGGGACAGGGAAACACTGAAGCTTTCTTT. Translating it yields CASSSPGQGNTEAFF.

The chain carries TRBV11-2 and TRBJ2-1; possibly TRBD2 for D (6 bases). The CDR3 spans 13 residues. Germline CDR1 and CDR2: SGHAT and FQNNGV. Trimming removed 5 bases from V and 6 bases from J, with 11 bases in between. The chain's CDR3 is CASSRDWPNEQFF. The CDR3 coding sequence is TGTGCCAGCAGCCGGGACTGGCCCAATGAGCAGTTCTTC.

The V gene is TRBV7-3, the J gene TRBJ2-7; 7 bases line up with TRBD2. Trimming removed 2 bases from V and 0 bases from J; junction bases left unmatched: 4. Germline CDR1 and CDR2: SGHTA and FQGTGA. The CDR3 covers 15 residues. This CDR3 is CASSLSSGNSYEQYF. For the CDR3, the DNA is TGTGCCAGCAGCTTATCTAGCGGCAACTCCTACGAGCAGTACTTC.

The chain joins TRBV12-3 or TRBV12-4 to TRBJ2-1; D is possibly TRBD1 or TRBD2 (5 bases each). V was clipped by 4 bases and J by 7 bases, with 11 bases between them. There are 13 residues in the CDR3. In nucleotides, the CDR3 is TGTGCCAGCAGTTGGCTAGAGGGGAATGAGCAGTTCTTC. It encodes CASSWLEGNEQFF.

The chain recombines TRBV29-1 with TRBJ1-2; D remains unclear. From germline, CDR1 is SQVTM and CDR2 ANQGSEA. The CDR3 is 12 residues long. With 4 bases removed from V and 1 base from J, the gap between germline ends came to 7 bases. This CDR3 reads CSVARVNYGYTF. The CDR3 region has the DNA TGCAGCGTTGCAAGGGTTAACTATGGCTACACCTTC.

The chain links TRBV6-1 to TRBJ2-3, with D perhaps being TRBD1 or TRBD2 (5 bases each). Germline V gene lookup returns CDR1 MNHNS and CDR2 SASEGT. The CDR3 covers 15 residues. Between the trimmed V and J ends, which lost 3 bases and 5 bases, there was a span of 15 bases. DNA of the CDR3: TGTGCCAGCAGTGACGCCGGGGCCCGGGGAGATACGCAGTATTTT. It yields the protein CASSDAGARGDTQYF.

This clone has just one count. The V gene is TRBV5-1, the J gene TRBJ2-5, with D maybe TRBD1 (6 bases). V lost 7 bases, J lost 1 base, and 17 bases lay in between. The CDR3 covers 15 residues. CDR1 is SGHRS, CDR2 YFSETQ, per germline. CDR3 sequence reads: CASSLTGLTQETQYF. CDR3 DNA: TGCGCCAGCTCTCTGACAGGTTTGACCCAAGAGACCCAGTACTTC.

The V and J genes are TRBV19 and TRBJ2-2; weak D call: TRBD1 (6 bases). Trimming removed 4 bases at V and 5 bases at J, with 8 bases between. CDR1 and CDR2 from the germline V gene are LNHDA and SQIVND (reference sequence). The CDR3 spans 13 residues. The chain's CDR3 is CASSTRGTGELFF. CDR3 DNA sequence: TGTGCCAGTAGTACCAGGGGAACCGGGGAGCTGTTTTTT.

The CDR3 nucleotides are TGTGCCAGCAGTCCTTCCCTAGGACAAGAGACCCAGTACTTC. It codes for CASSPSLGQETQYF. The chain has TRBV6-5 and TRBJ2-5, with unresolved D. V lost 5 bases and J lost 2, with 12 bases in between. CDR3 length: 14 amino acids. Germline V CDR1 and CDR2: MNHEY, SVGAGI.

This chain joins TRBV3-1 (or the pseudogene TRBV3-2) and TRBJ2-1; 14 bases fit TRBD2. Germline assignment: CDR1 LGHDT and CDR2 YNNKEL (reference sequence). With 4 bases clipped from V and 8 bases from J, the junction kept 7 bases outside the gene matches. The CDR3 extends over 16 amino acids. For the CDR3, the DNA is TGTGCCAGCAGCCGCCGACTAGCGGGAGGGTACGATGAGCAGTTCTTC. It translates to CASSRRLAGGYDEQFF.

The rearrangement links TRBV6-1 to TRBJ2-7; 7 bases are a match to TRBD1. Germline values: CDR1 MNHNS, CDR2 SASEGT. V shed 3 bases, J shed 9 bases, and the junction held 14 bases outside the gene matches. The CDR3 covers 15 residues. The CDR3 spells CASSDLKGALIGQYF. CDR3 bases: TGTGCCAGCAGTGATTTAAAGGGGGCACTCATAGGGCAGTACTTC.

Notes on this clone: A read error may produce the germline difference seen at one junction end. V gene TRBV7-2 combines with J gene TRBJ2-7; D perhaps matches TRBD2 (6 bases). The length of the CDR3 is 11 residues. Germline lookup yields CDR1 SGHTA and CDR2 FQGNSA. The CDR3 protein is CASSLGPGLIF. In DNA, the CDR3 is TGTGCCAGCAGCCTTGGACCGGGACTTATTTTC.

V is TRBV12-5 and J is TRBJ1-2, with D unresolved. The V end was cut by 1 base, the J end by 2 bases, with 14 bases between. The germline V gene has CDR1 LGHNT and CDR2 FRNRAP. This CDR3 contains 16 residues. This CDR3 reads CASGLDVEASNYGYTF. CDR3 nucleotides: TGTGCTAGTGGTTTGGACGTGGAGGCATCCAACTATGGCTACACCTTC.

This sequence joins TRBV20-1 and TRBJ2-1, with 12 nucleotides matching TRBD2. Germline CDR1 reads DFQATT; CDR2 reads SNEGSKA (reference sequence). The length of the CDR3 is 15 residues. Trimming at V came to 3 bases and at J to 9 bases, leaving 9 bases not matched to a gene. The CDR3 bases are TGCAGTGCTAGTACGACTAGCGGGAGTTGGGCTGAGCAGTTCTTC. The encoded protein is CSASTTSGSWAEQFF.

Only one count was recorded for this clone. V usage is TRBV19 and J usage is TRBJ2-7; 8 positions agree with TRBD1. Trimming at V came to 5 bases and at J to 5 bases, leaving 5 bases not matched to a gene. Germline-derived CDR1 and CDR2 are LNHDA and SQIVND (reference sequence). The CDR3 totals 13 residues. The CDR3 sequence is CASSATGGHEQYF. The CDR3 nucleotides read TGTGCCAGTAGTGCTACAGGGGGGCACGAGCAGTACTTC.

The CDR3 loop is CASKRAGYEQYF. The CDR3, as DNA: TGTGCCAGCAAAAGAGCCGGCTACGAGCAGTACTTC. This chain joins TRBV2 and TRBJ2-7, with D unclear. The CDR3 sequence is 12 residues long. The V and J ends lost 7 bases and 3 bases respectively, with 10 bases between them. Per the germline V gene, CDR1 is SNHLY and CDR2 is FYNNEI. Filled out from reference TRBV2 and TRBJ2-7, the complete variable domain reads EPEVTQTPSHQVTQMGQEVILRCVPISNHLYFYWYRQILGQKVEFLVSFYNNEISEKSEIFDDQFSVERPDGSNFTLKIRSTKLEDSAMYFCASKRAGYEQYFGPGTRLTVT.

This chain joins TRBV7-2 and TRBJ2-6; no definite D call. This CDR3 contains 14 residues. V was trimmed by 3 bases and J by 4 bases, leaving 7 bases between them. CDR1 and CDR2 from the germline V gene are SGHTA and FQGNSA. The CDR3, as DNA: TGTGCCAGCAGCTTGATCCTGGGGGCCAACGTCCTGACTTTC. Protein: CASSLILGANVLTF.

The chain combines TRBV2 with TRBJ2-7; perhaps TRBD2 as D (6 bases). Between the trimmed V and J ends, which lost 6 bases and 3 bases, there was a span of 15 bases. From germline, CDR1 is SNHLY and CDR2 FYNNEI. The length of the CDR3 is 14 residues. This chain's CDR3 is CASRPGTSRYEQYF. The CDR3, as DNA: TGTGCCAGCAGACCCGGGACTTCCCGCTACGAGCAGTACTTC.

The chain uses TRBV6-5 and TRBJ1-4, with 8 bases matching TRBD1. J was trimmed by 8 bases and V by 4 bases; bases with no gene match: 3. The CDR3 sequence is 13 residues long. From germline, CDR1 is MNHEY and CDR2 SVGAGI. CDR3 bases: TGTGCCAGCAGTTTAGACAGGGGCGAAAAACTGTTTTTT. Translated, it gives CASSLDRGEKLFF.

This clone has just a few counts. This chain uses TRBV7-8 with TRBJ2-3; 8 nucleotides align to TRBD2. Germline lookup yields CDR1 SGHVS and CDR2 FQNEAQ. The J segment lost 4 bases and the V segment lost 4 bases, leaving 4 bases of the junction unmatched. This CDR3 spans 14 amino acids. The CDR3 is CASSSGTSADTQYF. The DNA for the CDR3 is TGTGCCAGCAGCTCCGGGACTAGTGCAGATACGCAGTATTTT.

V gene TRBV5-4 combines with J gene TRBJ1-5; D unclear. Between the trimmed V and J ends, which lost 2 bases and 6 bases, there was a span of 12 bases. The CDR3 sequence is 14 residues long. Germline CDR1 is SGHNT and CDR2 is YYREEE (reference sequence). The CDR3 spells CASSLFGEGQPQHF. The CDR3, as DNA: TGTGCCAGCAGCTTATTTGGTGAGGGTCAGCCCCAGCATTTT.

V gene TRBV18 combines with J gene TRBJ1-4; TRBD1 matches 8 bases. J gave up 5 bases and V 3 bases, and 5 bases lay outside the gene matches. From germline, CDR1 is KGHSH and CDR2 LQKENI. The CDR3 totals 15 residues. CDR3 DNA sequence: TGTGCCAGCTCACCTAGACAGGGGATAAATGAAAAACTGTTTTTT. It translates to CASSPRQGINEKLFF.

The chain recombines TRBV5-1 with TRBJ2-5, with 10 bases fitting TRBD2. From germline, CDR1 is SGHRS and CDR2 YFSETQ. The CDR3 is 16 amino acids. V trimming: 0 bases; J trimming: 5 bases; junction bases outside the gene matches: 7. CDR3 DNA sequence: TGCGCCAGCAGCTTGGATCCTAGCGGGGGAGCGGAGACCCAGTACTTC. This gives the protein CASSLDPSGGAETQYF.